This T cell receptor beta chain was sequenced in a study of blood T cell repertoires in COVID-19. Whole-study context: The study drew acute and convalescent COVID-19 samples from the United States, Italy and Spain. Sources were T cells, B-cell-depleted T cells, or PBMCs; the material itself was cDNA or gDNA.

The CDR3 length is 14 residues. The germline V and J ends were trimmed by 2 bases and 4 bases, with 12 bases remaining between them. The germline V gene encodes CDR1 SGHNT and CDR2 YYREEE (reference sequence). Original processing notes: From reference gene primer amplification, estimates of nucleated cell counts were derived. Here immunoSEQ multiplex PCR was the method, and the copy in TCRdb shows in-frame clones only, minus some. V and J calls and clone size follow that table, whereas D and trimming were derived from the DNA. In the table there are over 120,000 clones, 65% to 85% of which are singletons.

The clonotype originates from a woman aged 55-69 years with acute or convalescent COVID-19. This chain connects TRBV5-4 to TRBJ1-1; TRBD1 might be the D (6 bases). The sample was peripheral blood. The CDR3 DNA reads as TGTGCCAGCAGCTTTGTGGACAGCCTCACTGAAGCTTTCTTT. Protein: CASSFVDSLTEAFF. Full variable domain (remainder filled in from reference TRBV5-4 and TRBJ1-1): ETGVTQSPTHLIKTRGQQVTLRCSSQSGHNTVSWYQQALGQGPQFIFQYYREEENGRGNFPPRFSGLQFPNYSSELNVNALELDDSALYLCASSFVDSLTEAFFGQGTRLTVV.